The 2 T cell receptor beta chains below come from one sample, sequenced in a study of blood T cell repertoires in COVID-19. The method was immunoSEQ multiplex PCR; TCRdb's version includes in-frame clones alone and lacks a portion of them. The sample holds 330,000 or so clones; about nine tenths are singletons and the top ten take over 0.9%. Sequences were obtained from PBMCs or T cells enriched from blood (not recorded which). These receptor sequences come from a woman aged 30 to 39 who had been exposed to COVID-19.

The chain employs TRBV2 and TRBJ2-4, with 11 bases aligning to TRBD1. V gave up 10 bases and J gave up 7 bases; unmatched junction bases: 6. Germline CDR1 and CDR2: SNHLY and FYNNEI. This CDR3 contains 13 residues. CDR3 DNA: TGTGCCACCGAGGGGACAGGGGGGAACATTCAGTACTTC. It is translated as CATEGTGGNIQYF. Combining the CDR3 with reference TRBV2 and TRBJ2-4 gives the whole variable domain EPEVTQTPSHQVTQMGQEVILRCVPISNHLYFYWYRQILGQKVEFLVSFYNNEISEKSEIFDDQFSVERPDGSNFTLKIRSTKLEDSAMYFCATEGTGGNIQYFGAGTRLSVL.

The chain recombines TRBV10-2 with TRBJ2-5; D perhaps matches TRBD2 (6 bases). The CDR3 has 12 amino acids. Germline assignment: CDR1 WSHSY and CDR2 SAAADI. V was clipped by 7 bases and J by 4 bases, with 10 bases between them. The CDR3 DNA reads TGCGCCAGCAAGGGAGGTCCAGAGACCCAGTACTTC. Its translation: CASKGGPETQYF.